The next 25 T cell receptor beta chains were all read from a single sample in a study of T cells in localized non-small cell lung cancer. Only in-frame clones appear in the TCRdb table, and some are missing; sequencing was by immunoSEQ multiplex PCR. The sample holds some 85,000 clones, around 80% seen once. The sequenced sample was PBMCs, obtained before any cancer treatment. These receptors came from a man aged 40 to 70 with stage II squamous cell lung carcinoma.

This chain uses TRBV7-2 with TRBJ2-3; TRBD2 aligns across 8 bases. Trimming at V came to 3 bases and at J to 0 bases, leaving 5 bases not matched to a gene. Germline V lookup: CDR1 SGHTA, CDR2 FQGNSA. The CDR3 extends over 16 amino acids. The CDR3 DNA sequence: TGTGCCAGCAGCTTCCGACTAGCGACTAGCACAGATACGCAGTATTTT. It codes for CASSFRLATSTDTQYF.

The chain is built from TRBV2 and TRBJ2-2, with D unresolved. The V gene's germline CDR1 is SNHLY and CDR2 FYNNEI. V was shortened by 6 bases and J by 6 bases, with 11 bases between the two germline ends. The CDR3 spans 13 residues. DNA for the CDR3: TGTGCCAGCAGCGGACGGAGAGCCGGGGAGCTGTTTTTT. Residues: CASSGRRAGELFF.

This chain links TRBV7-6 with TRBJ2-5; 9 bases match TRBD2. Trimming removed 2 bases from V and 0 bases from J; junction bases left unmatched: 7. The CDR3 spans 17 residues. Germline CDR1 reads SGHVS; CDR2 reads FNYEAQ. CDR3 sequence reads: CASSLKGLALYQETQYF. The CDR3 nucleotides are TGTGCCAGCAGCTTAAAAGGACTAGCGTTGTACCAAGAGACCCAGTACTTC. Using reference TRBV7-6 and TRBJ2-5 for the parts outside the CDR3, the full variable domain is GAGVSQSPRYKVTKRGQDVALRCDPISGHVSLYWYRQALGQGPEFLTYFNYEAQQDKSGLPNDRFSAERPEGSISTLTIQRTEQRDSAMYRCASSLKGLALYQETQYFGPGTRLLVL.

This clone was detected a few times. The chain carries TRBV5-1 and TRBJ2-7; the match to TRBD1 covers 9 bases. V gave up 5 bases and J gave up 5 bases; unmatched junction bases: 5. Germline V gene data show CDR1 as SGHRS and CDR2 as YFSETQ. CDR3 length: 13 residues. The CDR3 protein is CASSPGQGNEQYF. The DNA for the CDR3 is TGCGCCAGCAGTCCGGGACAGGGTAACGAGCAGTACTTC. The entire variable domain, with the rest obtained from reference TRBV5-1 and TRBJ2-7, is as follows: KAGVTQTPRYLIKTRGQQVTLSCSPISGHRSVSWYQQTPGQGLQFLFEYFSETQRNKGNFPGRFSGRQFSNSRSEMNVSTLELGDSALYLCASSPGQGNEQYFGPGTRLTVT.

The chain uses TRBV15 and TRBJ1-4; 9 bases align to TRBD1. Germline loops: CDR1 LNHNV, CDR2 YYDKDF (reference sequence). This CDR3 is built from 18 residues. Trimming took 1 base from V and 2 from J; bases not matched to a gene: 8. CDR3 in DNA: TGTGCCACCAGCAGAGTAGACAGGGGGTGGGGTACTAATGAAAAACTGTTTTTT. Its protein is CATSRVDRGWGTNEKLFF.

This clone was picked up a small number of times. The chain has TRBV7-9 and TRBJ1-5, with D uncertain. This CDR3 spans 13 amino acids. V shed 2 bases and J shed 4 bases, with 6 bases lying between them. Looked up from germline, CDR1 is SEHNR and CDR2 is FQNEAQ (reference sequence). This CDR3 reads CASSLWGNQPQHF. CDR3 DNA sequence: TGTGCCAGCAGCTTATGGGGAAATCAGCCCCAGCATTTT. The whole variable domain, filled in from reference TRBV7-9 and TRBJ1-5, reads DTGVSQNPRHKITKRGQNVTFRCDPISEHNRLYWYRQTLGQGPEFLTYFQNEAQLEKSRLLSDRFSAERPKGSFSTLEIQRTEQGDSAMYLCASSLWGNQPQHFGDGTRLSIL.

The chain joins TRBV6-1 to TRBJ2-7, with 7 positions matching TRBD2. The CDR3 is made up of 15 amino acids. CDR1 and CDR2 from the germline V gene are MNHNS and SASEGT. V dropped 6 bases and J dropped 3; count of bases not matched to a gene: 11. The CDR3 here is CASSPAGRGNYEQYF. The CDR3 DNA reads TGTGCCAGCAGCCCGGCGGGGCGGGGGAACTACGAGCAGTACTTC.

This chain connects TRBV18 to TRBJ1-2; TRBD1 matches 8 bases. Germline CDR1 reads KGHSH; CDR2 reads LQKENI. The CDR3 is 12 residues long. V was pared by 5 bases and J by 9 bases, with 5 bases of the junction left unmatched. In DNA form, the CDR3 reads TGTGCCAGCTCATCTGGACAGGGTCGCTACACCTTC. Translation gives CASSSGQGRYTF.

V and J are TRBV7-9 and TRBJ1-1, with D unclear. V was clipped by 2 bases and J by 7 bases, with 8 bases between them. Germline CDR1 reads SEHNR; CDR2 reads FQNEAQ (reference sequence). The CDR3 extends over 12 amino acids. The CDR3 region is CASSLRGNEAFF. CDR3 nucleotides: TGTGCCAGCAGCTTACGCGGGAATGAAGCTTTCTTT.

J is TRBJ1-1 and V is TRBV5-1; 10 bases line up with TRBD1. The germline V gene encodes CDR1 SGHRS and CDR2 YFSETQ. The CDR3 has 17 residues. V dropped 1 base and J dropped 0; count of bases not matched to a gene: 6. As DNA, the CDR3 is TGCGCCAGCAGCTTGTCGGGACAGGGGCCGATGAACACTGAAGCTTTCTTT. This gives the protein CASSLSGQGPMNTEAFF.

The chain joins TRBV15 to TRBJ1-3; D is unclear. Trimming shortened V by 3 bases and J by 4 bases, and 7 bases separated the two germline ends. CDR3 length: 13 residues. Germline V lookup: CDR1 LNHNV, CDR2 YYDKDF (reference sequence). The CDR3 nucleotides read TGTGCCACCAGCAGCTCCCCCGGAAACACCATATATTTT. It is translated as CATSSSPGNTIYF.

The gene calls are TRBV18 and TRBJ1-2, with 9 bases lining up with TRBD1. The CDR3 covers 13 residues. V dropped 4 bases and J dropped 3; count of bases not matched to a gene: 0. CDR1 and CDR2 (germline): KGHSH, LQKENI. The CDR3 here is CASSRDRDYGYTF. CDR3 nucleotide sequence: TGTGCCAGCTCACGGGACAGGGACTATGGCTACACCTTC.

This clone was seen a few times. The chain combines TRBV7-6 with TRBJ2-7; D is undetermined. V was clipped by 1 base and J by 3 bases, with 10 bases between them. The CDR3 covers 14 residues. Germline lookup yields CDR1 SGHVS and CDR2 FNYEAQ. The CDR3 loop reads CASSLGAGDYEQYF. CDR3 DNA: TGTGCCAGCAGCTTAGGCGCCGGAGACTACGAGCAGTACTTC.

The chain joins TRBV6-5 to TRBJ1-2; 7 bases map to TRBD1. Trimming removed 0 bases from V and 2 bases from J; junction bases left unmatched: 6. Looked up from germline, CDR1 is MNHEY and CDR2 is SVGAGI. The CDR3 has 16 amino acids. The CDR3 loop is CASSYSPGGGNYGYTF. The CDR3 DNA sequence: TGTGCCAGCAGTTACTCCCCGGGAGGGGGCAACTATGGCTACACCTTC.

This clone has more than one count but fewer than ten. The rearrangement joins TRBV19 to TRBJ2-7, with D unclear. This CDR3 is 12 amino acids long. Germline CDR1 and CDR2: LNHDA and SQIVND (reference sequence). Trimming stripped 4 bases from V and 7 bases from J, with 11 bases between. In DNA form, the CDR3 reads TGTGCCAGTAGTACACACGGCGATGAGCAGTACTTC. It encodes CASSTHGDEQYF.

V and J are TRBV11-3 and TRBJ2-2, with 7 positions matching TRBD1. CDR3 length equals 14 residues. After removal of 9 bases from V and 4 bases from J, the junction contained 8 bases not matched to a gene. Germline CDR1 SGHNT, CDR2 YENEEA. The CDR3 loop is CASSSRDSTGELFF. The CDR3, as DNA: TGTGCCAGTAGCAGCCGGGACAGCACCGGGGAGCTGTTTTTT. Full variable domain (missing parts from reference TRBV11-3 and TRBJ2-2): EAGVVQSPRYKIIEKKQPVAFWCNPISGHNTLYWYLQNLGQGPELLIRYENEEAVDDSQLPKDRFSAERLKGVDSTLKIQPAELGDSAVYLCASSSRDSTGELFFGEGSRLTVL.

The gene calls are TRBV7-2 and TRBJ2-3; TRBD2 agrees at 9 bases. The J segment lost 4 bases and the V segment lost 4 bases, leaving 6 bases of the junction unmatched. Germline V gene sequence: CDR1 SGHTA, CDR2 FQGNSA. The CDR3 length is 15 residues. As DNA, the CDR3 is TGTGCCAGCAGCTCCGCGACTAGCGGCTCAGATACGCAGTATTTT. Residues: CASSSATSGSDTQYF.

This clone was found a few times. The genes are TRBV7-9 and TRBJ1-2, with 7 bases matching TRBD1. The junction had 12 bases not matched to a gene; V was cut back by 5 bases and J by 6 bases. CDR1 is SEHNR and CDR2 is FQNEAQ in the germline V gene (reference sequence). The CDR3 is made up of 15 amino acids. CDR3 sequence: CASSKEPGTVHGYTF. The CDR3 DNA follows: TGTGCCAGCAGCAAAGAGCCCGGGACAGTCCATGGCTACACCTTC.

J is TRBJ2-1 and V is TRBV13; 7 nucleotides match TRBD2. Germline assignment: CDR1 PRHDT and CDR2 FYEKMQ (reference sequence). This CDR3 region has 17 residues. J gave up 4 bases and V 2 bases, and 11 bases lay outside the gene matches. The CDR3 is CASSLKRGDSIYNEQFF. The DNA for the CDR3 is TGTGCCAGCAGCTTAAAACGGGGGGACTCAATTTACAATGAGCAGTTCTTC.

This chain joins TRBV2 and TRBJ1-1; 12 bases are a match to TRBD1. The germline gives CDR1 SNHLY, CDR2 FYNNEI. V was pared by 6 bases and J by 7 bases, with 6 bases of the junction left unmatched. The CDR3 covers 14 residues. The CDR3 region is CASRAGQGAFEAFF. CDR3 nucleotides: TGTGCCAGCAGAGCGGGACAGGGGGCCTTTGAAGCTTTCTTT.

The rearrangement links TRBV30 to TRBJ1-2; possible D gene TRBD1, 5 bases. The V end was cut by 0 bases, the J end by 6 bases, with 11 bases between. Germline-derived CDR1 and CDR2 are GTSNPN and SVGIG (reference sequence). The CDR3 spans 13 residues. The CDR3 bases are TGTGCCTGGAGTGTTTCGGGGGTTGATGGCTACACCTTC. It specifies CAWSVSGVDGYTF.

This chain joins TRBV7-3 and TRBJ2-3, with 7 bases that match TRBD1. The CDR3 is 14 amino acids. The germline CDR1 and CDR2 sequences are SGHTA and FQGTGA. Trimming took 4 bases from V and 5 from J; bases not matched to a gene: 6. The CDR3 spells CASSSGQTLDTQYF. The CDR3 DNA reads TGTGCCAGCAGCTCGGGACAGACATTAGATACGCAGTATTTT.

V gene TRBV14 combines with J gene TRBJ2-3; 11 bases are a match to TRBD2. V lost 6 bases to trimming and J lost 2 bases; unmatched junction nucleotides: 7. CDR1 and CDR2 (germline): SGHDN, FVKESK. The CDR3 runs to 16 residues. As DNA, the CDR3 is TGTGCCAGCAGTCAAACGGGACTAGCGGCCACAGATACGCAGTATTTT. Protein: CASSQTGLAATDTQYF.

The J gene is TRBJ2-1, the V gene TRBV19; D may match TRBD1 or TRBD2 (5 bases each). The V gene lost 3 bases and the J gene lost 7 bases, with 13 bases spanning the gap. Germline V gene data show CDR1 as LNHDA and CDR2 as SQIVND (reference sequence). This CDR3 has 14 residues. The CDR3 region has the DNA TGTGCCAGTAGTATCGTGGGGGTACAGAATGAGCAGTTCTTC. Its translation: CASSIVGVQNEQFF.

The chain has TRBV28 and TRBJ2-5; possible D gene TRBD2, 6 bases. The V end lost 3 bases, the J end lost 8 bases, and 16 bases lay between the germline ends. The CDR3 consists of 14 residues. Germline loops: CDR1 MDHEN, CDR2 SYDVKM. CDR3 sequence: CASSLSGLPPTQYF. The CDR3 nucleotides are TGTGCCAGCAGTTTGTCGGGACTCCCTCCCACCCAGTACTTC.